The 23 T cell receptor beta chains presented below share a single source sample, sequenced in a study of cytomegalovirus exposure and HLA in healthy donors. Both 60 Vbeta primers and 13 Jbeta primers went into the PCR. Using immunoSEQ multiplex PCR, the repertoire was profiled, and TCRdb retains in-frame clones only, with some absent. The sample comprises 150,000 to 200,000 clones, 81% of which are singletons, and 1.5% to 2% rests with the top ten. The sample consisted of PBMCs. These TCRs come from a young man in good health and CMV-seronegative.

The chain uses TRBV5-1 and TRBJ1-2, with 9 bases that match TRBD1. The CDR3 runs to 16 residues. V was pared by 4 bases and J by 2 bases, with 9 bases of the junction left unmatched. Germline V gene sequence: CDR1 SGHRS, CDR2 YFSETQ. CDR3 bases: TGCGCCAGCAGCAACGGACAGGGGAGGATGAACTATGGCTACACCTTC. Translated, it gives CASSNGQGRMNYGYTF. The full variable domain, its missing parts supplied by reference TRBV5-1 and TRBJ1-2, is KAGVTQTPRYLIKTRGQQVTLSCSPISGHRSVSWYQQTPGQGLQFLFEYFSETQRNKGNFPGRFSGRQFSNSRSEMNVSTLELGDSALYLCASSNGQGRMNYGYTFGSGTRLTVV.

In this sample, this clone turned up a few times. The CDR3 protein is CASSVLGGRDTGELFF. The CDR3 region has the DNA TGTGCCAGCAGCGTATTAGGGGGACGGGACACCGGGGAGCTGTTTTTT. This chain uses TRBV9 with TRBJ2-2; D perhaps matches TRBD1 (6 bases). V lost 1 base to trimming and J lost 3 bases, with 13 bases between them. Looked up from germline, CDR1 is SGDLS and CDR2 is YYNGEE. The CDR3 has 16 amino acids.

Worth noting for this clone: One end of the junction fails to match germline, which may point to a read error. This rearrangement joins TRBV7-6 to TRBJ1-1; TRBD1 matches at 7 bases. The CDR3 loop spans 13 amino acids. Germline loops: CDR1 SGHVS, CDR2 FNYEAQ. The CDR3 is CASSPPGTEEGFF. The CDR3 coding sequence is TGTGCCAGCAGCCCCCCCGGGACAGAGGAAGGTTTCTTT.

With respect to this clone: The conserved phenylalanine or tryptophan normally closing the CDR3 is absent here, so this likely arose from a read error. The DNA is omitted, as the CDR3 cannot be located on it reliably, and the CDR3 follows TCRdb's listing. The chain employs TRBV6-1 and TRBJ1-1. CDR1 and CDR2 from the germline V gene are MNHNS and SASEGT. The CDR3 totals 13 residues, both ends included. The chain's CDR3 is CASSEAGRGFYAL.

The chain is built from TRBV7-9 and TRBJ2-2; D uncertain. The CDR3 has 17 residues. Germline V gives CDR1 SEHNR, CDR2 FQNEAQ (reference sequence). V lost 8 bases and J 3 bases, leaving 22 bases between the germline ends. CDR3 protein: CASPLSSLGSYTGELFF. The CDR3 DNA is TGTGCCAGCCCCCTTAGCTCACTCGGAAGTTACACCGGGGAGCTGTTTTTT.

The chain links TRBV4-2 to TRBJ2-1, with TRBD2 identical over 11 bases. V lost 0 bases and J lost 6; bases outside the gene matches: 4. The CDR3 contains 16 residues. Germline assignment: CDR1 LGHNA and CDR2 YNFKEQ. This chain's CDR3 is CASSQDLLAGVNEQFF. CDR3 DNA sequence: TGTGCCAGCAGCCAAGATCTACTAGCGGGAGTCAATGAGCAGTTCTTC.

The chain couples TRBV4-1 to TRBJ1-5, with D unresolved. Per germline, CDR1 MGHRA and CDR2 YSYEKL. This CDR3 spans 13 amino acids. V shed 0 bases and J shed 6 bases, with 6 bases lying between them. The CDR3 region has the DNA TGCGCCAGCAGCCAAGATATCAGTCAGCCCCAGCATTTT. Translated, it gives CASSQDISQPQHF.

V usage is TRBV27 and J usage is TRBJ1-1; perhaps TRBD1 as D (5 bases). The CDR3 length is 15 residues. Germline CDR1 MNHEY, CDR2 SMNVEV (reference sequence). V dropped 3 bases and J dropped 3 bases, with 14 bases sitting between them. The CDR3 DNA sequence: TGTGCCAGCAGTTTCGATGTAGGGGAGGACACTGAAGCTTTCTTT. It yields the protein CASSFDVGEDTEAFF.

This chain uses TRBV5-4 with TRBJ2-7, with D tentatively TRBD2 (6 bases). The CDR3 runs to 14 residues. The V gene's germline CDR1 is SGHNT and CDR2 YYREEE (reference sequence). V was clipped by 3 bases and J by 2 bases, with 12 bases between them. The CDR3 DNA reads as TGTGCCAGCAGCTCGCGGGACCTAGCCTACGAGCAGTACTTC. Its translation is CASSSRDLAYEQYF.

On this clone itself: One end of the junction is discordant with germline, which a read error may explain. The chain recombines TRBV15 with TRBJ1-5, with D tentatively TRBD1 (5 bases). Germline CDR1 LNHNV, CDR2 YYDKDF (reference sequence). The CDR3 sequence is 15 residues long. The CDR3 nucleotides are TGTGCCGCCAGCAGAGACAAGGGTAGGGGTCAGCCCCAGCATTTT. The encoded protein is CAASRDKGRGQPQHF.

This clone was counted a single time. V usage is TRBV10-2 and J usage is TRBJ1-2, with a weak D call TRBD1 (6 bases). Trimming removed 3 bases at V and 8 bases at J, with 10 bases between. The CDR3 runs to 12 residues. The germline V gene has CDR1 WSHSY and CDR2 SAAADI. The CDR3 region is CASSDRGYGYTF. For the CDR3, the DNA is TGCGCCAGCAGTGACAGGGGATACGGCTACACCTTC.

Here the CDR3 DNA reads TGTGCCAGCAGCTTTCGGGACAGGGGAACTGAAGCTTTCTTT. Its protein product is CASSFRDRGTEAFF. This chain connects TRBV5-6 to TRBJ1-1; 10 nucleotides align to TRBD1. Germline V gene data show CDR1 as SGHDT and CDR2 as YYEEEE. Germline trimming cut 2 bases from V and 5 bases from J; bases unmatched to any gene: 3. The CDR3 loop spans 14 amino acids.

This chain joins TRBV27 and TRBJ1-1; tentative D call: TRBD1 (6 bases). V shed 1 base and J shed 1 base, with 16 bases lying between them. The CDR3 consists of 17 residues. CDR1 is MNHEY and CDR2 is SMNVEV in the germline V gene (reference sequence). The CDR3 region is CASSLLFTGSKNTEAFF. CDR3 DNA: TGTGCCAGCAGTTTATTGTTTACAGGGAGCAAGAACACTGAAGCTTTCTTT.

The V gene is TRBV11-2, the J gene TRBJ1-1; D remains ambiguous. V dropped 0 bases and J dropped 1 base, with 6 bases sitting between them. The germline V gene has CDR1 SGHAT and CDR2 FQNNGV. The CDR3 runs to 14 residues. The CDR3 DNA reads TGTGCCAGCAGCTTAGATATGAGGAACACTGAAGCTTTCTTT. It encodes CASSLDMRNTEAFF. The full variable domain, rest sourced from reference TRBV11-2 and TRBJ1-1, is EAGVAQSPRYKIIEKRQSVAFWCNPISGHATLYWYQQILGQGPKLLIQFQNNGVVDDSQLPKDRFSAERLKGVDSTLKIQPAKLEDSAVYLCASSLDMRNTEAFFGQGTRLTVV.

This rearrangement joins TRBV7-2 to TRBJ2-1; D might be TRBD2 (5 bases). CDR1 and CDR2 from the germline V gene are SGHTA and FQGNSA. The CDR3 has 16 amino acids. The V end was cut by 5 bases, the J end by 5 bases, with 19 bases between. The DNA of the CDR3 is TGTGCCAGCAGCCCAAGAGGGCCTAGCTTAAACAATGAGCAGTTCTTC. This sequence encodes CASSPRGPSLNNEQFF.

This clone has a single count. The V and J genes are TRBV4-3 and TRBJ1-2; 8 bases are shared with TRBD1. This CDR3 has 15 amino acids. In germline, CDR1 is LGHNA, CDR2 YSLEER. J gave up 2 bases and V 1 base, and 3 bases lay outside the gene matches. The CDR3 region is CASSQVDRGNYGYTF. The CDR3 bases are TGCGCCAGCAGCCAAGTAGACAGGGGAAACTATGGCTACACCTTC.

This sequence joins TRBV10-1 and TRBJ2-2, with unresolved D. Germline V gene lookup returns CDR1 WNHNN and CDR2 SYGVQD (reference sequence). This CDR3 has 17 residues. The ends were cut back, 2 bases at V and 3 bases at J, with 16 bases in the middle. The CDR3 bases are TGCGCCAGCAGTGAGCTGGCCAGCGCCTGGGACACCGGGGAGCTGTTTTTT. Protein product: CASSELASAWDTGELFF.

The V and J genes are TRBV18 and TRBJ2-2, with 7 bases identical to TRBD2. There are 13 residues in the CDR3. Germline lookup yields CDR1 KGHSH and CDR2 LQKENI. V was pared by 1 base and J by 9 bases, with 2 bases of the junction left unmatched. CDR3 loop: CASSPLSGRELFF. CDR3 in DNA: TGTGCCAGCTCACCACTGAGCGGGAGGGAGCTGTTTTTT.

The V and J genes are TRBV5-1 and TRBJ2-1; the D gene is possibly TRBD2 (6 bases). Trimming pared 2 bases from V and 4 bases from J, leaving 22 bases between. This CDR3 spans 18 amino acids. Germline V CDR1 and CDR2: SGHRS, YFSETQ. The CDR3 loop is CASSLGAGHADLYNEQFF. The CDR3 bases are TGCGCCAGCAGCTTAGGAGCGGGCCATGCGGATTTGTACAATGAGCAGTTCTTC.

This rearrangement joins TRBV27 to TRBJ2-5, with 9 bases matching TRBD1. The J call is in doubt because the DNA end fits TRBJ2-7 better. The CDR3 loop spans 14 amino acids. Germline lookup yields CDR1 MNHEY and CDR2 SMNVEV (reference sequence). This CDR3 is CASRLTGGPYEQYF. The CDR3 DNA sequence: TGTGCCAGCAGGTTGACAGGGGGACCCTACGAGCAGTACTTC.

The rearrangement joins TRBV25-1 to TRBJ2-5; TRBD1 aligns across 7 bases. The CDR3 has 16 amino acids. Trimming took 0 bases from V and 5 from J; bases not matched to a gene: 9. Germline assignment: CDR1 MGHDK and CDR2 SYGVNS. Here the CDR3 reads CASSEYKRGLGETQYF. The DNA for the CDR3 is TGTGCCAGCAGTGAATATAAAAGGGGGCTGGGGGAGACCCAGTACTTC.

The chain has TRBV7-8 and TRBJ2-7; D is unclear. This CDR3 region has 12 residues. Trimming pared 1 base from V and 3 bases from J, leaving 4 bases between. CDR1 and CDR2 (germline): SGHVS, FQNEAQ. For the CDR3, the DNA is TGTGCCAGCAGCTTAGTTCGCTACGAGCAGTACTTC. It is translated as CASSLVRYEQYF. The entire variable domain, with the rest obtained from reference TRBV7-8 and TRBJ2-7, is as follows: GAGVSQSPRYKVAKRGQDVALRCDPISGHVSLFWYQQALGQGPEFLTYFQNEAQLDKSGLPSDRFFAERPEGSVSTLKIQRTQQEDSAVYLCASSLVRYEQYFGPGTRLTVT.

This clone was found a few times. CDR3 bases: TGCAGCGTCCTGACAGGGGATGGAAACACCATATATTTT. Translation: CSVLTGDGNTIYF. V gene TRBV29-1 combines with J gene TRBJ1-3, with 8 bases fitting TRBD1. CDR3 size: 13 residues. With 6 bases clipped from V and 3 bases from J, the junction kept 4 bases outside the gene matches. Germline CDR1 and CDR2: SQVTM and ANQGSEA.